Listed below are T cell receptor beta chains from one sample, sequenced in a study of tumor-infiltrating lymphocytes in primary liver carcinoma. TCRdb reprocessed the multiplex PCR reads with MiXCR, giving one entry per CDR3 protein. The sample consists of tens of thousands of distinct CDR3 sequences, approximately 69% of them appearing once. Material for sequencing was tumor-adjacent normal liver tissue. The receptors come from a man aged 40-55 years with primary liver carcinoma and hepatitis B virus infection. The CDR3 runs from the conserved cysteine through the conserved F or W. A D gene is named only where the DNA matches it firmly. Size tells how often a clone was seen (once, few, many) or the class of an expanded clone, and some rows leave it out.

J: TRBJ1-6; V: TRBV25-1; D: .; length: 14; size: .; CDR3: CASSEPLYNSPLHF; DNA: TGTGCCAGCAGTGAACCCCTCTATAATTCACCCCTCCACTTT
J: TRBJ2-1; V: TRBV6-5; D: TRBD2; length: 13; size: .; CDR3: CATISGGSNEQFF; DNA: TGTGCCACAATATCCGGCGGGAGTAATGAGCAGTTCTTC
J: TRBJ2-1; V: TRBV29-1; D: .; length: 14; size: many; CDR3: CSTLTGTLGNEQFF; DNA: TGCAGCACCCTGACAGGTACCCTCGGCAATGAGCAGTTCTTC
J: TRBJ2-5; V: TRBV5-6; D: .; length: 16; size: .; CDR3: CASSLLSRCWRATQYF; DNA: TGTGCCAGCAGCCTGCTGAGTAGGTGTTGGCGAGCGACCCAGTACTTC
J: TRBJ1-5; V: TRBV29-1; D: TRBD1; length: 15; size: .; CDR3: CSVEVRQRGTDTQHF; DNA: TGTAGCGTTGAAGTTCGGCAGCGAGGGACAGATACGCAGCATTTT
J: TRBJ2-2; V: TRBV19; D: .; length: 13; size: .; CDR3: CACTWGDTGELFF; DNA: TGTGCCTGCACATGGGGGGACACCGGGGAGCTGTTTTTT
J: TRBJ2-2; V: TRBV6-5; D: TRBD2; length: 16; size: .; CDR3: CASSYMTSGRPGELFF; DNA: TGTGCCAGCAGTTACATGACTAGCGGGAGACCCGGGGAGCTGTTTTTT
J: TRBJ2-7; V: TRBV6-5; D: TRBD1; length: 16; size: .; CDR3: CASRAGQAASFYEQCF; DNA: TGTGCCAGCAGGGCCGGACAGGCAGCATCCTTTTACGAACAGTGCTTC
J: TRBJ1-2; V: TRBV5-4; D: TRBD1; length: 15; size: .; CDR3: CASSLGGTASTGHTF; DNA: TGTGCCAGCAGCTTAGGAGGGACAGCGTCCACTGGCCACACCTTC
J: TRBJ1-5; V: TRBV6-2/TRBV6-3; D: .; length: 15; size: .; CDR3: CASTLTRGYNDPQHF; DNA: TGTGCCAGCACCCTCACGCGGGGTTACAATGATCCCCAGCATTTT
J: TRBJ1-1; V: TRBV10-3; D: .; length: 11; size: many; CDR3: CAIVLNTEAFF; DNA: TGTGCCATCGTACTGAACACTGAAGCTTTCTTT
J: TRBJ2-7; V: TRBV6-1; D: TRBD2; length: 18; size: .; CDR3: CDGSEPGTTPRGDYEQYF; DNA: TGTGACGGCAGTGAACCCGGGACTACCCCAAGGGGCGATTACGAGCAGTACTTC
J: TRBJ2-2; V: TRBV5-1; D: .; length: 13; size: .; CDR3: CASSLDMAIGLFF; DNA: TGCGCCAGCAGCTTGGACATGGCAATAGGGCTGTTTTTT
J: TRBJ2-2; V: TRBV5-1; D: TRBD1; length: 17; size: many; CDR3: CASSLNKGAPNTGELFF; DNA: TGCGCCAGCAGCTTGAATAAGGGGGCGCCGAACACCGGGGAGCTGTTTTTT
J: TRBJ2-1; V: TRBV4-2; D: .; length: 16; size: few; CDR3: CASNHAGGRGNNEQFF; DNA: TGTGCCAGCAACCACGCCGGGGGACGGGGGAACAATGAGCAGTTCTTC
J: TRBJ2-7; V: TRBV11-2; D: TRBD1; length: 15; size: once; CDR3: CASLTGTGGGYEQYF; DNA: TGTGCCAGCCTTACCGGGACAGGGGGCGGCTACGAGCAGTACTTC
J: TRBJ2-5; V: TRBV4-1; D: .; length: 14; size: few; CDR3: CASSQEGRGETQYF; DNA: TGCGCCAGCAGCCAAGAAGGGCGTGGGGAGACCCAGTACTTC
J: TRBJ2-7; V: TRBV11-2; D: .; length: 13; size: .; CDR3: CASNAASSCEQYF; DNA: TGCGCCAGCAACGCGGCTAGCTCCTGCGAGCAGTACTTC
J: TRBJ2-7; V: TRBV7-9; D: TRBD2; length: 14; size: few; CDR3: CASSNPSGADEQYF; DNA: TGTGCCAGCAGCAATCCTAGCGGGGCGGACGAGCAGTACTTC
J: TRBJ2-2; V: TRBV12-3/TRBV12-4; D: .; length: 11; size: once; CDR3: CATLGARELFF; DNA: TGTGCCACCCTGGGAGCCAGGGAGCTGTTTTTC
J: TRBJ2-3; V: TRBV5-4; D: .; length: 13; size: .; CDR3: CTSGLRDTDTQYF; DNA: TGTACCAGCGGCTTGAGGGACACAGATACGCAGTATTTT
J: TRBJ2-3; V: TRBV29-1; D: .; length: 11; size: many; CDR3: CSVRVTDTQYF; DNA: TGCAGCGTGAGGGTGACTGATACGCAGTATTTT
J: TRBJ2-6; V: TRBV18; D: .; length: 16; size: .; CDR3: CASSPPWDSGANVLTF; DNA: TGTGCCAGCTCACCCCCTTGGGACTCTGGGGCCAACGTCCTGACTTTC
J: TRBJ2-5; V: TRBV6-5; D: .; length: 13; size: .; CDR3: CASSPVLQETHYF; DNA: TGTGCCAGCAGTCCCGTCCTCCAAGAGACCCACTACTTC
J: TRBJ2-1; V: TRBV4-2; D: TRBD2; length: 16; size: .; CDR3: CASSQTASGVSYEQFF; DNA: TGTGCCAGCAGCCAAACGGCTAGCGGGGTTTCCTACGAACAGTTCTTC
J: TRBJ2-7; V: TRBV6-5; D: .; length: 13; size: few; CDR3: CVSSHRGTYEQYF; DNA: TGTGTCAGTAGTCACCGGGGGACCTACGAGCAGTACTTC
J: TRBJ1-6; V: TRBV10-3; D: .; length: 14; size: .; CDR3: CAISDRQGDSRHHF; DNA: TGTGCCATCAGTGATCGGCAGGGAGATTCACGCCACCACTTT
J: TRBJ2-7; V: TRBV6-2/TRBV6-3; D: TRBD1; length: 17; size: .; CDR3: CASSYPTGGGISYEQYF; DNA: TGTGCCAGCAGTTACCCGACAGGGGGCGGAATCTCCTACGAGCAGTACTTC
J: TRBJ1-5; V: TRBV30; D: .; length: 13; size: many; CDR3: CAWSEQVDQPQHF; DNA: TGTGCCTGGAGTGAACAGGTGGATCAGCCCCAGCATTTT
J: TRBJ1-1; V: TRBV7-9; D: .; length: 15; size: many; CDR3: CANAVWGDPNTEAFF; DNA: TGTGCCAACGCAGTGTGGGGGGACCCCAACACTGAAGCTTTCTTT
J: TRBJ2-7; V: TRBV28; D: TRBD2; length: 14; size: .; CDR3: CAGGLIAGAYEQYF; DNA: TGTGCCGGCGGTCTCATAGCGGGAGCCTACGAGCAATACTTC
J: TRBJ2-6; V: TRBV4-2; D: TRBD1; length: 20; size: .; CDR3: CASSQETADRVFSGVNVLTF; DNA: TGTGCCAGCAGCCAAGAGACGGCGGACAGGGTTTTCTCTGGGGTCAACGTCCTGACTTTC
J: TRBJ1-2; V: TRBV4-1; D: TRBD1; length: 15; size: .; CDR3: CTCSQATGVPYGYTF; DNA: TGCACCTGCAGCCAAGCCACAGGGGTTCCCTATGGCTACACCTTC
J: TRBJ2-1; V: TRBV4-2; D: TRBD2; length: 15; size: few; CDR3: CPSSQGLAGVGEQFF; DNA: TGTCCCAGCAGCCAAGGACTAGCGGGGGTGGGTGAGCAGTTCTTC
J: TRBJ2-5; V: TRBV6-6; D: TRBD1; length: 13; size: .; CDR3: CAGSYWQGEIQYF; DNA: TGTGCCGGCAGTTACTGGCAGGGGGAGATCCAGTACTTC
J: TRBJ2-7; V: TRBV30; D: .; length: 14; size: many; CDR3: CAWSFGGNPYEQYF; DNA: TGTGCCTGGAGTTTTGGGGGGAATCCCTACGAGCAGTACTTC
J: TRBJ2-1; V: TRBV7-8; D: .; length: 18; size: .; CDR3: CASSPPGDSTVSYNEQFF; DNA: TGTGCCAGCAGCCCGCCTGGAGACTCAACGGTCTCCTACAATGAGCAGTTCTTC
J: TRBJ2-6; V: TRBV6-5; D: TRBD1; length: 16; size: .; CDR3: CASGHGTGTGANVLTF; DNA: TGCGCCAGCGGTCACGGGACAGGGACTGGGGCCAACGTCCTGACTTTC
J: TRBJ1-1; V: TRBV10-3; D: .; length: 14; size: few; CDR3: CASRSGQSNTEALF; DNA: TGTGCCAGCAGGAGTGGACAGAGTAACACTGAAGCTCTCTTT
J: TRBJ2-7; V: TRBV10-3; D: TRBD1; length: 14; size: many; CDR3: CAILPGQGSYEQYF; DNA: TGTGCCATACTACCGGGACAGGGGTCCTACGAGCAGTACTTC
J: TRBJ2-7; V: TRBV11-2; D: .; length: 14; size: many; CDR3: CASSWSDNLRGQYF; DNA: TGTGCCAGCTCATGGTCGGACAATCTACGAGGGCAGTACTTC
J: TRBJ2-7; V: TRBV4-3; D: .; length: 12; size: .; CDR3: CAISQDLGEQYF; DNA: TGCGCCATCAGCCAAGATCTGGGAGAACAGTACTTC
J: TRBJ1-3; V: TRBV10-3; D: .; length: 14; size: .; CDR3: CAIRLTGSGNTIYF; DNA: TGTGCCATCAGGTTGACAGGCTCTGGAAACACCATATATTTT
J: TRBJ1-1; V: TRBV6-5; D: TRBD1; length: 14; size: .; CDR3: CASNYRGTGAEAFF; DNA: TGTGCCAGCAATTACAGGGGGACAGGCGCTGAAGCTTTCTTT
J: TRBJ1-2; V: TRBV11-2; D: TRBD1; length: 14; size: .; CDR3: CVSSLGTGRFDYTF; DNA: TGTGTCAGCAGCTTGGGGACAGGGCGATTTGACTACACCTTC
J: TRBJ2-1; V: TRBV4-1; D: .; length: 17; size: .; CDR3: CVSSRGLAESSYYEQFF; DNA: TGCGTCAGCAGCCGGGGCTTAGCGGAAAGCTCCTACTATGAGCAGTTCTTC
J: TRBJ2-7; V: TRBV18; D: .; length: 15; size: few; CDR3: CASSPLPGTPYEQYF; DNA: TGTGCCAGCTCACCACTTCCAGGGACCCCTTACGAGCAGTACTTC
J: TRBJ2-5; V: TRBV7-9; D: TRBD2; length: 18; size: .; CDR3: CASSSPGTSGGYQETQLF; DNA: TGTGCCAGCAGCTCACCGGGGACTAGCGGAGGGTATCAAGAGACCCAGTTGTTC
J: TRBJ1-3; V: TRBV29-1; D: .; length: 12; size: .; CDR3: CSAKSNGNTIYF; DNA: TGCAGTGCAAAGAGTAATGGAAACACCATATATTTT
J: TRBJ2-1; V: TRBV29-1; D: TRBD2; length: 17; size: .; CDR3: CSIEGRDLAEIYNGRFF; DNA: TGCAGCATTGAAGGGAGGGACCTAGCGGAGATCTACAATGGGCGGTTCTTC